These T cell receptor beta chains were read from a single sample in a study of response to subunit inactivated influenza vaccine. TCRdb analysed the RT-PCR reads with MiXCR anew, one entry per CDR3 protein. The data contain about 190,000 distinct CDR3 sequences, approximately 15% of them singletons. The sample here was CD8+ T cells sorted from PBMCs, taken roughly 5 days after vaccination. The receptors come from a man in his fifties or sixties who received an inactivated influenza vaccine. CDR3s include the opening cysteine and the closing phenylalanine or tryptophan. Fields, in order: D gene, V gene, J gene, clone size, CDR3 DNA, CDR3 protein. D genes are given only for firm matches. Part of the rows lack a size; the others show once, few, many or a class for expanded clones.

D: -
V: TRBV6-2/TRBV6-3
J: TRBJ2-7
size: -
DNA: TGTGCCGGCAGTCCTATTCCCGGGAACGAGCAGTACTTC
CDR3: CAGSPIPGNEQYF

D: TRBD1
V: TRBV12-3/TRBV12-4
J: TRBJ2-7
size: few
DNA: TGTGCCAGCAGTTTCGGGAGACAGGGGCTGTACGAGCAGTACTTC
CDR3: CASSFGRQGLYEQYF

D: TRBD2
V: TRBV11-2
J: TRBJ2-7
size: -
DNA: TGTGCCAGCAGCTTGGCTCTAGCGGGAGAGGCCTACTTCTACGAGCAGTACTTC
CDR3: CASSLALAGEAYFYEQYF

D: TRBD1
V: TRBV28
J: TRBJ2-1
size: -
DNA: TGTGCCAGCAGTTTATCTCGGACAGGGCCCAATGAGCAGTTCTTC
CDR3: CASSLSRTGPNEQFF

D: TRBD2
V: TRBV6-4
J: TRBJ2-3
size: few
DNA: TGTGCCAGCAGTGGACTAGCGGGATCCAGCACAGATACGCAGTATTTT
CDR3: CASSGLAGSSTDTQYF

D: TRBD2
V: TRBV5-1
J: TRBJ2-7
size: -
DNA: TGCGCCAGTAGCATCGCGGGGGTGGCCTACGAGCAGTACTTC
CDR3: CASSIAGVAYEQYF

D: TRBD1
V: TRBV3-1
J: TRBJ2-2
size: few
DNA: TGTGCCAGCAGCCAAGTTCTATTCGACAGGGGGCAGCCGACCGGGGAGCTGTTTTTT
CDR3: CASSQVLFDRGQPTGELFF

D: -
V: TRBV6-5
J: TRBJ1-2
size: -
DNA: TGTGCCAGCAGTTACTCGGACAGAGCTAACTATGGCTACACCTTC
CDR3: CASSYSDRANYGYTF

D: TRBD1
V: TRBV7-2
J: TRBJ2-7
size: many
DNA: TGTGCCAGCAGACCTACAGGGGCCTACGAGCAGTACTTC
CDR3: CASRPTGAYEQYF

D: TRBD2
V: TRBV7-2
J: TRBJ2-3
size: few
DNA: TGTGCCAGCAGCACTAGCGGGGCCAGCACAGATACGCAGTATTTT
CDR3: CASSTSGASTDTQYF

D: -
V: TRBV7-6
J: TRBJ2-1
size: once
DNA: TGTGCCAGCAGCTTATTAGGCGGGGCATTAAATGAGCAGTTCTTC
CDR3: CASSLLGGALNEQFF

D: TRBD1
V: TRBV7-9
J: TRBJ2-3
size: many
DNA: TGTGCCAGCAGCGGCAGATTTGAGGGGGCGTACACAGATACGCAGTATTTT
CDR3: CASSGRFEGAYTDTQYF

D: TRBD1
V: TRBV6-5
J: TRBJ1-4
size: -
DNA: TGTGCCAGCAGTTACCTGTATCAGGGGGCGAATGAAAAACTGTTTTTT
CDR3: CASSYLYQGANEKLFF

D: -
V: TRBV27
J: TRBJ1-1
size: -
DNA: TGTGCCAGCGCCACCGGGGATTATAACACTGAAGCTTTCTTT
CDR3: CASATGDYNTEAFF

D: TRBD1
V: TRBV10-3
J: TRBJ1-1
size: -
DNA: TGTGCCATCTCTCTGGGACAGGGAGGCACTGAAGCTTTCTTT
CDR3: CAISLGQGGTEAFF

D: -
V: TRBV28
J: TRBJ1-6
size: -
DNA: TGTGCCAGCAGTTTATGGAAGAGTTCACCCCTCCACTTT
CDR3: CASSLWKSSPLHF

D: TRBD2
V: TRBV20-1
J: TRBJ2-5
size: -
DNA: TGCAGTGCTAGTGAAGCCCTAGCGGGCCCAAGGGAGACCCAGTACTTC
CDR3: CSASEALAGPRETQYF

D: -
V: TRBV7-8
J: TRBJ1-5
size: few
DNA: TGTGCCAGCAGCCCCGGGACGATGATCAATCAGCCCCAGCATTTT
CDR3: CASSPGTMINQPQHF

D: TRBD1
V: TRBV7-8
J: TRBJ2-5
size: few
DNA: TGTGCCAGCAGCTTACCAGGACAGGGGTTCCAAGAGACCCAGTACTTC
CDR3: CASSLPGQGFQETQYF

D: -
V: TRBV24-1
J: TRBJ2-7
size: few
DNA: TGTGCCACCAGTGGGGTTGGAGACGAGCAGTACTTC
CDR3: CATSGVGDEQYF

D: -
V: TRBV28
J: TRBJ2-3
size: few
DNA: TGTGCCAGCAGTTTCCGGCGGACCAGCACAGATACGCAGTATTTT
CDR3: CASSFRRTSTDTQYF

D: -
V: TRBV11-2
J: TRBJ2-1
size: many
DNA: TGTGCCAGCAGCTTAGGAAGTATTATGGGTCCCTCCTACAATGAGCAGTTCTTC
CDR3: CASSLGSIMGPSYNEQFF

D: -
V: TRBV9
J: TRBJ2-7
size: few
DNA: TGTGCCAGCAGCAAAGGGGGCGGGAGCGAGCAGTACTTC
CDR3: CASSKGGGSEQYF

D: TRBD1
V: TRBV4-3
J: TRBJ2-7
size: many
DNA: TGTGCCAGCAGCCCCGGGACAGGGGGCTACGAGCAGTACTTC
CDR3: CASSPGTGGYEQYF

D: -
V: TRBV20-1
J: TRBJ1-2
size: -
DNA: TGCAGTGCTAGAGATGGCAGGGGAGATGGCTACACCTTC
CDR3: CSARDGRGDGYTF

D: -
V: TRBV29-1
J: TRBJ1-2
size: few
DNA: TGCAGCGTTGAACCGGGCCAGTATGGCTACACCTTC
CDR3: CSVEPGQYGYTF

D: -
V: TRBV12-3/TRBV12-4
J: TRBJ2-3
size: -
DNA: TGTGCCAGCAGTTTAGCTAGCGGCACAGATACGCAGTATTTT
CDR3: CASSLASGTDTQYF

D: TRBD1
V: TRBV4-3
J: TRBJ2-7
size: -
DNA: TGCGCCAGCAGCCAAGCAGCCGAAGGGGGCGGCGAGCAGTACTTC
CDR3: CASSQAAEGGGEQYF

D: TRBD2
V: TRBV11-2
J: TRBJ2-1
size: few
DNA: TGTGCCAGCAGCTTAGAGTTGGCTAGCGGGAGGAGCCTGGTTTGGGAGCAGTTCTTC
CDR3: CASSLELASGRSLVWEQFF

D: -
V: TRBV12-3/TRBV12-4
J: TRBJ1-6
size: -
DNA: TGTGCCAGCAGTTTAGGGGTTGATATGGGAAATTCACCCCTCCAATTT
CDR3: CASSLGVDMGNSPLQF

D: TRBD2
V: TRBV28
J: TRBJ2-1
size: few
DNA: TGTGCCAGCAGTTCGGCGACTAGCGGCCTTGGAGATGAGCAGTTCTTC
CDR3: CASSSATSGLGDEQFF

D: -
V: TRBV7-9
J: TRBJ1-2
size: -
DNA: TGTGCCATTGTAGGCGGCCTTGAAAGTGGCTACACCTTC
CDR3: CAIVGGLESGYTF

D: TRBD1
V: TRBV27
J: TRBJ2-3
size: few
DNA: TGTGCCAGCACCGCGACAGGGGGTCCAGATACGCAGTATTTT
CDR3: CASTATGGPDTQYF

D: -
V: TRBV25-1
J: TRBJ2-5
size: -
DNA: TGTGCCAGCAGTGATTTGGGGGGCGAGACCCAGTACTTC
CDR3: CASSDLGGETQYF

D: -
V: TRBV12-3/TRBV12-4
J: TRBJ2-1
size: many
DNA: TGTGCCAGCAACCTTGGGGCAGGGCCCTACAATGAGCAGTTCTTC
CDR3: CASNLGAGPYNEQFF

D: -
V: TRBV20-1
J: TRBJ2-1
size: once
DNA: TGCACTTTTCAGGACTTAGCGTCCAATGAGCAGTTCTTC
CDR3: CTFQDLASNEQFF

D: -
V: TRBV13
J: TRBJ2-6
size: few
DNA: TGTGCCAGCAGCGATCTAGGGTGGAGGGGCACTGGGGCCAACGTCCTGACTTTC
CDR3: CASSDLGWRGTGANVLTF